A single sample is the source of the 17 T cell receptor beta chains below, sequenced in a study of CD8 T cells in ankylosing spondylitis. Points from the study as a whole: Characteristic of ankylosing spondylitis blood, it appeared, was a TCR beta motif comprising several highly homologous variants.

TCRdb used MiXCR to reprocess the 5' RACE reads, holding one entry per CDR3 protein. The sample holds hundreds of thousands of distinct CDR3 sequences; over 9.5% are singletons and the top ten take around 0.51%. The antigens these receptors bind are not known. The specimen sequenced was blood, either unsorted or a sorted T cell fraction (not recorded which). These receptors all stem from a male donor with ankylosing spondylitis.

This clonotype appeared a single time. V gene TRBV5-1 combines with J gene TRBJ2-2, with TRBD1 identical over 8 bases. Trimming cost V 5 bases and J 4 bases; bases outside gene matches: 7. The CDR3 spans 15 residues. Germline CDR1 is SGHRS and CDR2 is YFSETQ. The CDR3 here is CASRPGQGTTGELFF. The CDR3, as DNA: TGCGCCAGCAGGCCCGGACAGGGAACCACCGGGGAGCTGTTTTTT.

This clonotype came up many times. The V call is TRBV7-9, the J call TRBJ2-7; 7 nucleotides line up with TRBD1. The germline gives CDR1 SEHNR, CDR2 FQNEAQ (reference sequence). V trimming: 4 bases; J trimming: 3 bases; junction bases outside the gene matches: 6. This CDR3 is built from 14 residues. The CDR3 DNA reads TGTGCCAGCAGCTCCCCCCGGACAGGCTACGAGCAGTACTTC. Its protein is CASSSPRTGYEQYF.

There are a few counts of this clonotype. The chain uses TRBV29-1 and TRBJ1-4; D gene ambiguous. V was trimmed by 4 bases and J by 6 bases, leaving 9 bases between them. CDR3 size: 12 residues. Germline V lookup: CDR1 SQVTM, CDR2 ANQGSEA. The chain's CDR3 is CSVVAADEKLFF. The CDR3 DNA follows: TGCAGCGTTGTGGCGGCGGATGAAAAACTGTTTTTT.

This clonotype was seen a few times. The chain joins TRBV27 to TRBJ2-7, with TRBD2 as a possible D gene (5 bases). Trimming took 2 bases from V and 4 from J, leaving 15 bases between them. This CDR3 region has 15 residues. Germline V gene data show CDR1 as MNHEY and CDR2 as SMNVEV (reference sequence). For the CDR3, the DNA is TGTGCCAGCAGTTTACGGAGGATTTATGTATACGAGCAGTACTTC. Amino acid sequence: CASSLRRIYVYEQYF.

This chain links TRBV20-1 with TRBJ2-7, with D perhaps matching TRBD2 (6 bases). CDR1 DFQATT and CDR2 SNEGSKA come from the germline V gene (reference sequence). V lost 3 bases to trimming and J lost 1 base, with 10 bases between them. CDR3 length equals 13 residues. Here the CDR3 reads CSASRDWSYEQYF. The CDR3 nucleotides read TGCAGTGCTAGTCGGGACTGGTCCTACGAGCAGTACTTC.

This chain links TRBV7-3 with TRBJ2-7; 7 nucleotides match TRBD2. CDR3 length equals 14 residues. With V trimmed by 6 bases and J by 0 bases, 5 bases remained unmatched. The V gene's germline CDR1 is SGHTA and CDR2 FQGTGA. CDR3 DNA: TGTGCCAGCAGTCCGTGGGGGGGCTCCTACGAGCAGTACTTC. Its protein is CASSPWGGSYEQYF.

This clonotype was counted between two and nine times. The J gene is TRBJ2-2, the V gene TRBV7-2; possibly TRBD2 for D (5 bases). This CDR3 contains 16 residues. Trimming shortened V by 2 bases and J by 5 bases, and 15 bases separated the two germline ends. Per the germline V gene, CDR1 is SGHTA and CDR2 is FQGNSA. As DNA, the CDR3 is TGTGCCAGCAGCTTATCAGAGACGGGGTTTACCGGGGAGCTGTTTTTT. Translated: CASSLSETGFTGELFF.

This clonotype was counted many times. V gene TRBV20-1 combines with J gene TRBJ2-3; D gene uncertain. Germline lookup yields CDR1 DFQATT and CDR2 SNEGSKA (reference sequence). The CDR3 totals 13 residues. Between the trimmed V and J ends, which lost 0 bases and 6 bases, there was a span of 10 bases. CDR3 DNA sequence: TGCAGTGCTAGAGATCCGCTGGTGGATACGCAGTATTTT. Residues: CSARDPLVDTQYF.

V is TRBV20-1 and J is TRBJ1-2; weak D call: TRBD1 (5 bases). The CDR3 sequence is 14 residues long. Trimming removed 6 bases from V and 5 bases from J, with 19 bases in between. Germline loops: CDR1 DFQATT, CDR2 SNEGSKA (reference sequence). The CDR3 loop is CSAPARGAAYGYTF. The CDR3 DNA sequence: TGCAGTGCCCCGGCGAGGGGTGCTGCTTATGGCTACACCTTC.

The table lists this clonotype with a few counts. This chain uses TRBV6-2 or TRBV6-3 with TRBJ1-5; tentative D call: TRBD1 (5 bases). Trimming left V 5 bases short and J 2 bases short, with 10 bases between. Per germline, CDR1 MNHEY and CDR2 SVGEGT. This CDR3 is 14 amino acids long. The CDR3 bases are TGTGCCAGCAGTCGTTGGGACGGCAATCAGCCCCAGCATTTT. Encoded protein: CASSRWDGNQPQHF.

A few counts support this clonotype. The chain carries TRBV9 and TRBJ2-7, with D possibly being TRBD1 or TRBD2 (5 bases each). The CDR3 is 15 amino acids. CDR1 and CDR2 (germline): SGDLS, YYNGEE. Trimming shortened V by 3 bases and J by 5 bases, and 18 bases separated the two germline ends. The CDR3 is CASSGGPHGDDEQYF. The CDR3, as DNA: TGTGCCAGCAGCGGTGGTCCTCACGGGGACGACGAGCAGTACTTC. Full variable domain (missing parts from reference TRBV9 and TRBJ2-7): DSGVTQTPKHLITATGQRVTLRCSPRSGDLSVYWYQQSLDQGLQFLIQYYNGEERAKGNILERFSAQQFPDLHSELNLSSLELGDSALYFCASSGGPHGDDEQYFGPGTRLTVT.

V usage is TRBV28 and J usage is TRBJ2-5, with 9 bases aligning to TRBD2. CDR1 MDHEN and CDR2 SYDVKM come from the germline V gene. The length of the CDR3 is 17 residues. V shed 2 bases, J shed 7 bases, and the junction held 14 bases outside the gene matches. CDR3 in DNA: TGTGCCAGCAGTTTAATTTCTAGCGGGACCCCCCGGTGGACCCAGTACTTC. The encoded protein is CASSLISSGTPRWTQYF.

The chain employs TRBV6-5 and TRBJ2-6, with D hard to call. With 0 bases removed from V and 2 bases from J, the gap between germline ends came to 5 bases. Germline loops: CDR1 MNHEY, CDR2 SVGAGI. This CDR3 is 15 amino acids long. The CDR3: CASSYSSPGANVLTF. DNA for the CDR3: TGTGCCAGCAGTTACTCATCGCCTGGGGCCAACGTCCTGACTTTC.

This clonotype was found a few times. The chain has TRBV29-1 and TRBJ2-5; D call uncertain. Germline loops: CDR1 SQVTM, CDR2 ANQGSEA. This CDR3 is 15 amino acids long. Trimming took off 1 base at V and 1 base at J, with 13 bases between the two ends. As DNA, the CDR3 is TGCAGCGTTGAAGGAACTGCAAGATCCCAAGAGACCCAGTACTTC. Translated: CSVEGTARSQETQYF.

The gene calls are TRBV10-3 and TRBJ1-1; no reliable D call. The CDR3 consists of 14 residues. V lost 3 bases to trimming and J lost 1 base, with 9 bases between them. The germline CDR1 and CDR2 sequences are ENHRY and SYGVKD. The chain's CDR3 is CAISELVGNTEAFF. The DNA for the CDR3 is TGTGCCATCAGTGAATTGGTAGGGAACACTGAAGCTTTCTTT.

In its sample, this clonotype was seen a few times. The chain combines TRBV15 with TRBJ1-1, with 8 bases fitting TRBD1. The V segment lost 3 bases and the J segment 1 base; nucleotides outside the gene matches: 4. Germline-derived CDR1 and CDR2 are LNHNV and YYDKDF (reference sequence). The CDR3 runs 15 residues. CDR3 nucleotides: TGTGCCACCAGCAGGGTGGACAGGGCGAACACTGAAGCTTTCTTT. This translates into CATSRVDRANTEAFF.

V gene TRBV6-6 combines with J gene TRBJ2-7; D is unresolved. The CDR3 length is 13 residues. The germline V gene has CDR1 MNHNY and CDR2 SVGAGI (reference sequence). Trimming left V 4 bases short and J 4 bases short, with 11 bases between. CDR3 DNA sequence: TGTGCCAGCAGTTCCAGTTTTACGTACGAGCAGTACTTC. Translated: CASSSSFTYEQYF.